This T cell receptor (beta chain) was obtained from a study of response to subunit inactivated influenza vaccine. TCRdb independently ran MiXCR on the RT-PCR reads; one entry per CDR3 protein. The sample consists of 500,000 to 550,000 distinct CDR3 sequences, approximately 6.9% of them appearing once. The CDR3 runs to 16 residues. The V segment lost 1 base and the J segment 0 bases; nucleotides outside the gene matches: 3. Germline lookup yields CDR1 DFQATT and CDR2 SNEGSKA (reference sequence). The sample here was PBMCs from blood, taken roughly 24 months after vaccination. V gene TRBV20-1 combines with J gene TRBJ2-6; the match to TRBD1 covers 7 bases. This clonotype originated in a man between 45 and 75 years old who received an inactivated influenza vaccine. The CDR3 reads CSARVRGISGANVLTF. In DNA form, the CDR3 reads TGCAGTGCTAGAGTCAGGGGGATCTCTGGGGCCAACGTCCTGACTTTC.